This is a list of T cell receptor beta chains from one sample in a study of OX40 agonist ivuxolimab in advanced cancers. The assay was immunoSEQ multiplex PCR, and TCRdb's table has in-frame clones only and misses some. The repertoire holds roughly 62,000 clones, with 85% as singletons. The sequencing here drew on CD4+ or CD8+ T cells sorted from blood, taken in a trial of the OX40 agonist ivuxolimab. The receptors were sampled from an adult with an advanced solid tumor such as melanoma, head and neck, liver or kidney cancer. The CDR3 runs from the conserved cysteine through the conserved F or W. The D gene is left open where the match is weak. Size is stated for part of the rows, as once, few or many counts, or as a class when the clone is expanded.

V gene: TRBV6-5
J gene: TRBJ2-3
D gene: TRBD2
clone size: NA
CDR3 protein: CAAGLASSDTQYF
CDR3 DNA: TGTGCCGCGGGACTAGCGAGCTCAGATACGCAGTATTTT

V gene: TRBV30
J gene: TRBJ1-4
D gene: TRBD1
clone size: NA
CDR3 protein: CAWAPRTGGWYEKLFF
CDR3 DNA: TGTGCCTGGGCGCCCCGGACAGGGGGCTGGTATGAAAAACTGTTTTTT

V gene: TRBV9
J gene: TRBJ1-2
D gene: NA
clone size: few
CDR3 protein: CASSVAWDGVGYTF
CDR3 DNA: TGTGCCAGCAGCGTAGCTTGGGATGGGGTTGGCTACACCTTC

V gene: TRBV21-1
J gene: TRBJ2-7
D gene: NA
clone size: NA
CDR3 protein: CASSAGQDSGAYEQYF
CDR3 DNA: TGTGCCAGCAGCGCCGGCCAGGACTCCGGCGCCTACGAGCAGTACTTC

V gene: TRBV6-5
J gene: TRBJ1-5
D gene: NA
clone size: NA
CDR3 protein: CASSTGSHQGPQHF
CDR3 DNA: TGTGCCAGCAGTACCGGGAGCCACCAGGGGCCCCAGCATTTT

V gene: TRBV19
J gene: TRBJ1-5
D gene: NA
clone size: NA
CDR3 protein: CASSTLPGTGLNQPQHF
CDR3 DNA: TGTGCCAGTAGTACCCTTCCTGGGACGGGACTGAATCAGCCCCAGCATTTT

V gene: TRBV2
J gene: TRBJ2-3
D gene: TRBD2
clone size: NA
CDR3 protein: CASNKGFLAGRRHTQYF
CDR3 DNA: TGTGCCAGCAACAAAGGCTTCCTAGCGGGGAGACGGCATACGCAGTATTTT

V gene: TRBV7-9
J gene: TRBJ2-7
D gene: NA
clone size: NA
CDR3 protein: CASSSPSSFEQYF
CDR3 DNA: TGTGCCAGCAGCTCACCCAGCTCCTTCGAGCAGTACTTC

V gene: TRBV29-1
J gene: TRBJ1-2
D gene: NA
clone size: NA
CDR3 protein: CSVETANYGYTF
CDR3 DNA: TGCAGCGTTGAAACGGCCAACTATGGCTACACCTTC

V gene: TRBV28
J gene: TRBJ1-1
D gene: NA
clone size: NA
CDR3 protein: CASSSVLINTEAFF
CDR3 DNA: TGTGCCAGCAGTTCGGTTCTAATAAACACTGAAGCTTTCTTT

V gene: TRBV5-4
J gene: TRBJ2-3
D gene: NA
clone size: NA
CDR3 protein: CASSLDLTDTQYF
CDR3 DNA: TGTGCCAGCAGCTTGGACCTCACAGATACGCAGTATTTT

V gene: TRBV27
J gene: TRBJ2-1
D gene: NA
clone size: NA
CDR3 protein: CASTTGLSYNEQFF
CDR3 DNA: TGTGCCAGCACGACAGGCCTTTCCTACAATGAGCAGTTCTTC

V gene: TRBV9
J gene: TRBJ2-5
D gene: NA
clone size: NA
CDR3 protein: CASSVGPDRSETQYF
CDR3 DNA: TGTGCCAGCAGCGTCGGCCCCGACAGATCAGAGACCCAGTACTTC

V gene: TRBV21-1
J gene: TRBJ1-3
D gene: NA
clone size: NA
CDR3 protein: CASTSVGQAYSGNTIYF
CDR3 DNA: TGTGCCAGCACCTCGGTAGGACAGGCGTACTCTGGAAACACCATATATTTT

V gene: TRBV6-5
J gene: TRBJ1-2
D gene: NA
clone size: NA
CDR3 protein: CASSYGTDYGYTF
CDR3 DNA: TGTGCCAGCAGTTACGGGACCGACTATGGCTACACCTTC

V gene: TRBV27
J gene: TRBJ1-5
D gene: NA
clone size: NA
CDR3 protein: CASSPDSNGQPQHF
CDR3 DNA: TGTGCCAGCAGTCCTGACTCCAATGGGCAGCCCCAGCATTTT